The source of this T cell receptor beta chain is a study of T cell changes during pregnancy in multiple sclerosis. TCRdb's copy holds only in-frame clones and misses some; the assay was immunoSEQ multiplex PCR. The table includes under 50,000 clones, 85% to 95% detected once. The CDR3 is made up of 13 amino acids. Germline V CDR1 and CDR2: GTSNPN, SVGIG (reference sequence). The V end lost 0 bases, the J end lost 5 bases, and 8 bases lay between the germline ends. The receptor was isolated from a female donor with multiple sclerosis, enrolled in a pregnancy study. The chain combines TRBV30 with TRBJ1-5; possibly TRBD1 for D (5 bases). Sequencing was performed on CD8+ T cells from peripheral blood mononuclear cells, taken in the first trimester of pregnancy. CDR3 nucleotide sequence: TGTGCCTGGAGTGTTGGGGGGTATCAGCCCCAGCATTTT. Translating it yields CAWSVGGYQPQHF.